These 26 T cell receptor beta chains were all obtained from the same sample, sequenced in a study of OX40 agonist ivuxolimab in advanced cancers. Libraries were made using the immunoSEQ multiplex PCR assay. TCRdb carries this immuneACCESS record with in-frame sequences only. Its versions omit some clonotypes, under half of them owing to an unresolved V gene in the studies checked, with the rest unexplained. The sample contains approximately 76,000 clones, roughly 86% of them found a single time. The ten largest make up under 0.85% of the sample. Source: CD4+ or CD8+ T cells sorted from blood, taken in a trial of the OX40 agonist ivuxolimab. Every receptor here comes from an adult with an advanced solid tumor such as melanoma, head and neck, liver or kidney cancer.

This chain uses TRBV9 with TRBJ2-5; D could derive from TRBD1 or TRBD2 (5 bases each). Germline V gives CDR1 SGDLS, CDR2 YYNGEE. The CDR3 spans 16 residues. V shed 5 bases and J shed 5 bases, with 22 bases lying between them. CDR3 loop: CASSITTWGNRETQYF. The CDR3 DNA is TGTGCCAGCAGTATCACAACCTGGGGGAATCGGGAGACCCAGTACTTC.

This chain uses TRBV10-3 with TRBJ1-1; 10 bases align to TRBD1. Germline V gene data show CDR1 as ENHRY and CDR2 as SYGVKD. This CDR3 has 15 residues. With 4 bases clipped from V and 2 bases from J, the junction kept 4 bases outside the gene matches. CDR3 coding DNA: TGTGCCATCAGTGGACAGGGGGCCGCAAACACTGAAGCTTTCTTT. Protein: CAISGQGAANTEAFF.

The CDR3 sequence is CASSLNGGGANTEAFF. The CDR3 coding sequence is TGTGCCAGCAGCTTAAATGGAGGGGGCGCGAACACTGAAGCTTTCTTT. The chain carries TRBV7-3 and TRBJ1-1; TRBD1 agrees at 7 bases. J was trimmed by 1 base and V by 1 base; bases with no gene match: 6. The CDR3 has 16 residues. Germline V lookup: CDR1 SGHTA, CDR2 FQGTGA. Using reference TRBV7-3 and TRBJ1-1 for the parts outside the CDR3, the full variable domain is GAGVSQTPSNKVTEKGKYVELRCDPISGHTALYWYRQSLGQGPEFLIYFQGTGAADDSGLPNDRFFAVRPEGSVSTLKIQRTERGDSAVYLCASSLNGGGANTEAFFGQGTRLTVV.

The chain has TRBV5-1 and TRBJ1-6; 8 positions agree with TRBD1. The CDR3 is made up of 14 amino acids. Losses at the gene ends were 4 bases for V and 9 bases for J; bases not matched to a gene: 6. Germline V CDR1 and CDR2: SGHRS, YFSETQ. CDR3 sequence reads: CASSERQGPSPLHF. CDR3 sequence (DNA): TGCGCCAGCAGCGAAAGACAGGGGCCTTCACCCCTCCACTTT.

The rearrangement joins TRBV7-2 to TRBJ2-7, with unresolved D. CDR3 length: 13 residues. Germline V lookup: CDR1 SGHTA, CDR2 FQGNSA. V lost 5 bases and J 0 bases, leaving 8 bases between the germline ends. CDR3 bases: TGTGCCAGCAGCCCCCAAATCTCCTACGAGCAGTACTTC. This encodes CASSPQISYEQYF.

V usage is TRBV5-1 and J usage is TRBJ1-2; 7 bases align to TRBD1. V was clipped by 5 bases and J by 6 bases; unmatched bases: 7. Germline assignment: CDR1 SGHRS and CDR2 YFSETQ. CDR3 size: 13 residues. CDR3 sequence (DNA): TGCGCCAGCAGTTCGACAGGGAGGAATGGCTACACCTTC. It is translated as CASSSTGRNGYTF. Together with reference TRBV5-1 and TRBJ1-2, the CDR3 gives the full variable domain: KAGVTQTPRYLIKTRGQQVTLSCSPISGHRSVSWYQQTPGQGLQFLFEYFSETQRNKGNFPGRFSGRQFSNSRSEMNVSTLELGDSALYLCASSSTGRNGYTFGSGTRLTVV.

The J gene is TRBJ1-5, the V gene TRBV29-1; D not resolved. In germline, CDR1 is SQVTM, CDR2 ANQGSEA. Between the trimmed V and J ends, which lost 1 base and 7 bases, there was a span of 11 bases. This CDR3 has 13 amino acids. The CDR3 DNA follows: TGCAGCGTTGAAGGGGTCCCGGGGCAGCCCCAGCATTTT. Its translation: CSVEGVPGQPQHF.

CDR3 residues: CATSRSLQGPAGYTF. The CDR3 DNA reads TGTGCCACCAGCAGAAGTTTACAGGGGCCCGCTGGCTACACCTTC. This chain joins TRBV15 and TRBJ1-2, with 7 bases lining up with TRBD1. This CDR3 is 15 amino acids long. V dropped 2 bases and J dropped 7; count of bases not matched to a gene: 10. CDR1 is LNHNV and CDR2 is YYDKDF in the germline V gene (reference sequence).

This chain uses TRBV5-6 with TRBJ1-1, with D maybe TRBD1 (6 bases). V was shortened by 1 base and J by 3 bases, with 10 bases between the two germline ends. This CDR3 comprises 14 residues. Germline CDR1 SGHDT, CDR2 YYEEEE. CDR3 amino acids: CASSLTGRDTEAFF. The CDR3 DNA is TGTGCCAGCAGCTTGACAGGGAGAGACACTGAAGCTTTCTTT.

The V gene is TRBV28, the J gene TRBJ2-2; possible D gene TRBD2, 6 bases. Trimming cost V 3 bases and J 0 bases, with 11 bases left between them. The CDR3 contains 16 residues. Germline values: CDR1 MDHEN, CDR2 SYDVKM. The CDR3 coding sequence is TGTGCCAGCAGTTTTACCGGAGGGTCGAACACCGGGGAGCTGTTTTTT. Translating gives CASSFTGGSNTGELFF.

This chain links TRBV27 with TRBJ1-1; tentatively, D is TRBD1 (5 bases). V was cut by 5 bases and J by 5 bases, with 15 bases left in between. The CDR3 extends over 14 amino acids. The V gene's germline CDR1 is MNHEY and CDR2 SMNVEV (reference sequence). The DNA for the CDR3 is TGTGCCAGCAGTCCAACAGACAGAGGGACTGAAGCTTTCTTT. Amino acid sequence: CASSPTDRGTEAFF.

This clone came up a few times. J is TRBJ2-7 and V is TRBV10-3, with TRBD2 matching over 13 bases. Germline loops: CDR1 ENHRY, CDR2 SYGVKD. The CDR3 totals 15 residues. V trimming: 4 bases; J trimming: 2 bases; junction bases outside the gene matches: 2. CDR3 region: CAISGGTSGAYEQYF. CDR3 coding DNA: TGTGCCATCAGTGGCGGGACTAGCGGGGCCTACGAGCAGTACTTC.

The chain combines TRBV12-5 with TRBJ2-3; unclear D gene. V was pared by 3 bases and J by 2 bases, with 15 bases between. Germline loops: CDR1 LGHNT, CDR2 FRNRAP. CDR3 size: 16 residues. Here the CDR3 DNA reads TGTGCTAGTGGTTTTTTCTCGTCAGGACCCACAGATACGCAGTATTTT. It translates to CASGFFSSGPTDTQYF.

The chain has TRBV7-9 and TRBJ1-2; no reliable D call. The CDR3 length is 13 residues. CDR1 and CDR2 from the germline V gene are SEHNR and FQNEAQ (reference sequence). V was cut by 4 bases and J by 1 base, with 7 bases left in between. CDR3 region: CASSSALNYGYTF. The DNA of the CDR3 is TGTGCCAGCAGCTCAGCCCTTAACTATGGCTACACCTTC.

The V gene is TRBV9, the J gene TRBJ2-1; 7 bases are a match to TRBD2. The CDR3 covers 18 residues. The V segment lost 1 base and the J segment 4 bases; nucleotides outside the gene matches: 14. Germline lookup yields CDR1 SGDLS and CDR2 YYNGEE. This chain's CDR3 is CASSVKNSGPGRYNEQFF. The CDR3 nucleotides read TGTGCCAGCAGCGTAAAAAATAGCGGGCCCGGTCGTTACAATGAGCAGTTCTTC.

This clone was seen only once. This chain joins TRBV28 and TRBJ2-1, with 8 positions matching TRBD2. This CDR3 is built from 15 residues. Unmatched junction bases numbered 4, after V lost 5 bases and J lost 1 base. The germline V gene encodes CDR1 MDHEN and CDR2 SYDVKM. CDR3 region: CASSPSGGSYNEQFF. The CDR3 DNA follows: TGTGCCAGCAGTCCCTCGGGGGGGTCCTACAATGAGCAGTTCTTC.

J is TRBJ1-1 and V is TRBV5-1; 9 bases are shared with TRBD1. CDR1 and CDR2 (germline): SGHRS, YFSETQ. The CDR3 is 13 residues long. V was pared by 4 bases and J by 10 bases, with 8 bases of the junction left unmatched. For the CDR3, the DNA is TGCGCCAGCAGCCCGGGGACAGGGCTCGTAGCTTTCTTT. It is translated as CASSPGTGLVAFF.

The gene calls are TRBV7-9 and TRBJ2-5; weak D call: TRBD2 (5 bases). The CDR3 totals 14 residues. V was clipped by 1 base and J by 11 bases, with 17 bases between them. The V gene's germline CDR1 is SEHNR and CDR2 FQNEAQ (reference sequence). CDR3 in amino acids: CASSLVRIPREQYF. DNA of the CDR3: TGTGCCAGCAGCTTAGTGAGGATCCCTAGGGAGCAGTACTTC.

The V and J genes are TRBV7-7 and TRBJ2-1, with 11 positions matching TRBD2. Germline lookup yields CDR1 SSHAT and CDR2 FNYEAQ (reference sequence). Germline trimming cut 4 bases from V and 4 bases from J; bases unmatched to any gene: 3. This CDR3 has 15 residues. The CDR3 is CASSSGTSGYNEQFF. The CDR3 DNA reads TGTGCCAGCAGCTCCGGGACTAGCGGTTACAATGAGCAGTTCTTC.

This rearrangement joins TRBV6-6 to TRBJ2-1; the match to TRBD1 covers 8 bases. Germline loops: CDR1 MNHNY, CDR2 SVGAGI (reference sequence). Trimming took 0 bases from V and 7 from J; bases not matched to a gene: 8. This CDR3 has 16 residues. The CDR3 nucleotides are TGTGCCAGCAGTTACTCGATGGTAACAGGGGGGAATGAGCAGTTCTTC. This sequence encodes CASSYSMVTGGNEQFF.

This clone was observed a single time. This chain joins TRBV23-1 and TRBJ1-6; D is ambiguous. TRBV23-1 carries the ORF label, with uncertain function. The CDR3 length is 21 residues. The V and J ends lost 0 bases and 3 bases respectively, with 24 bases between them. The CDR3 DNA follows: TGCGCCAGCAGTCAATCCAAGGTAACAACCCTGTACATCCTCTATAATTCACCCCTCCACTTT. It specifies CASSQSKVTTLYILYNSPLHF.

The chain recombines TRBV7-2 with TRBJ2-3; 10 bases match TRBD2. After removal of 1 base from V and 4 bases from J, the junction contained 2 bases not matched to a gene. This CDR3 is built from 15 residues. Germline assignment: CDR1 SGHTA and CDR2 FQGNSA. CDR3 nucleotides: TGTGCCAGCAGCTTAGGCCTAGCGGGGGCAGATACGCAGTATTTT. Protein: CASSLGLAGADTQYF. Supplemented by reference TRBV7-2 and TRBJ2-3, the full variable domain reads GAGVSQSPSNKVTEKGKDVELRCDPISGHTALYWYRQSLGQGLEFLIYFQGNSAPDKSGLPSDRFSAERTGGSVSTLTIQRTQQEDSAVYLCASSLGLAGADTQYFGPGTRLTVL.

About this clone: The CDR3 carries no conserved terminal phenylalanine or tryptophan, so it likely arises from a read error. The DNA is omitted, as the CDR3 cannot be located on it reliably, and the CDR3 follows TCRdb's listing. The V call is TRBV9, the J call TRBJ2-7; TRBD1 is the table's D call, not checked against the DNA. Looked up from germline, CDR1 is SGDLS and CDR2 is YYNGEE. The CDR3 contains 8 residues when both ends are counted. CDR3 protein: CASPTGLT.

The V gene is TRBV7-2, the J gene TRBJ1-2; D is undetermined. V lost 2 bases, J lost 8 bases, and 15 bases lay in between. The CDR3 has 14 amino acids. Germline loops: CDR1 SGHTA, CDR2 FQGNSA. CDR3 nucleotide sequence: TGTGCCAGCAGCTTAAAGTCGCTACCAAGAGGCTACACCTTC. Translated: CASSLKSLPRGYTF.

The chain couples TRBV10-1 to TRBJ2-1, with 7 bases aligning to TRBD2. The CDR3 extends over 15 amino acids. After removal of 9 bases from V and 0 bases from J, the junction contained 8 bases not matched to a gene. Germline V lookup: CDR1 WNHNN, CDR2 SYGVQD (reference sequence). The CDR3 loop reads CASSAGHFSYNEQFF. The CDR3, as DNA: TGCGCCAGTTCAGCGGGGCATTTCTCCTACAATGAGCAGTTCTTC.

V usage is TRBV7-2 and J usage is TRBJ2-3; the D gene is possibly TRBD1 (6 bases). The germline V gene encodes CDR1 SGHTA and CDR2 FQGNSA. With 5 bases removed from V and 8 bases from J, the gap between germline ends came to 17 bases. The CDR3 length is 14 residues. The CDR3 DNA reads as TGTGCCAGCAGCCAAAACTCAGGGGTTGGTACGCAGTATTTT. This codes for CASSQNSGVGTQYF.